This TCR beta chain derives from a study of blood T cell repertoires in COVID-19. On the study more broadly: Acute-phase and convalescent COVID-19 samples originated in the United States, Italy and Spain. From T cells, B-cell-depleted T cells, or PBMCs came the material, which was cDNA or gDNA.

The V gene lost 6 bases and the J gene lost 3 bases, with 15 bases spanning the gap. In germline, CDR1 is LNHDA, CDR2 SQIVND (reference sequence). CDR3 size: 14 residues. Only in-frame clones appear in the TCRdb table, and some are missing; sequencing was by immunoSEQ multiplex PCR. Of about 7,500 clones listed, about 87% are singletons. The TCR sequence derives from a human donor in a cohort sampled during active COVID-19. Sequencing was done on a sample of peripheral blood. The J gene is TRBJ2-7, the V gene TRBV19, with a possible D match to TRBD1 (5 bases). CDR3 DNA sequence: TGTGCCAGTAGACCGCAGGGTTCACTCTACGAGCAGTACTTC. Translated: CASRPQGSLYEQYF.